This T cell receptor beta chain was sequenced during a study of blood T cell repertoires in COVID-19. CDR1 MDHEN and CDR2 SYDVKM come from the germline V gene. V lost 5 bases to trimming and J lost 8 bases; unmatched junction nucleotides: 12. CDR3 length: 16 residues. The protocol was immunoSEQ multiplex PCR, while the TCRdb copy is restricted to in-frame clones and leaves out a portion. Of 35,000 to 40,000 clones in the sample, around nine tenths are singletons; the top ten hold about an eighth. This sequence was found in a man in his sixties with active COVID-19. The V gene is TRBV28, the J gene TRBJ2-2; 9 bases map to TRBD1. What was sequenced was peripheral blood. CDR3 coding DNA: TGTGCCAGCAGTCTCCCGGGACAGGGAAAGGGTGGGGAGCTGTTTTTT. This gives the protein CASSLPGQGKGGELFF.